This T cell receptor beta chain is from a study of CD8 T cells in ankylosing spondylitis. Study findings and constraints: It appeared that ankylosing spondylitis blood was characterized by a TCR beta motif of roughly 8 highly homologous variants. The study looked at matched synovial fluid samples from ankylosing spondylitis patients. Disease-linked clones were reported to be significantly enriched there. Disease-linked clones proved CD8+ and comparatively uncommon in peripheral blood.

V lost 1 base to trimming and J lost 3 bases, with 10 bases between them. Germline loops: CDR1 SQVTM, CDR2 ANQGSEA. This CDR3 region has 14 residues. 5'-RACE, quantitative and with molecular barcodes, yielded the TCR beta libraries. TCRdb re-analysed the 5' RACE reads in MiXCR, keeping a single row per CDR3 protein. The table lists roughly 700,000 distinct CDR3 sequences, 19% of them singletons. This clonotype showed up just a few times. Its specificity is not known. The sample taken for sequencing was blood, either unsorted or a sorted T cell fraction (not recorded which). This chain joins TRBV29-1 and TRBJ2-1; D remains ambiguous. This clonotype was obtained from a male donor with ankylosing spondylitis. The CDR3 sequence: CSVEGAHYYNEQFF. Here the CDR3 DNA reads TGCAGCGTTGAAGGGGCCCATTACTACAATGAGCAGTTCTTC.